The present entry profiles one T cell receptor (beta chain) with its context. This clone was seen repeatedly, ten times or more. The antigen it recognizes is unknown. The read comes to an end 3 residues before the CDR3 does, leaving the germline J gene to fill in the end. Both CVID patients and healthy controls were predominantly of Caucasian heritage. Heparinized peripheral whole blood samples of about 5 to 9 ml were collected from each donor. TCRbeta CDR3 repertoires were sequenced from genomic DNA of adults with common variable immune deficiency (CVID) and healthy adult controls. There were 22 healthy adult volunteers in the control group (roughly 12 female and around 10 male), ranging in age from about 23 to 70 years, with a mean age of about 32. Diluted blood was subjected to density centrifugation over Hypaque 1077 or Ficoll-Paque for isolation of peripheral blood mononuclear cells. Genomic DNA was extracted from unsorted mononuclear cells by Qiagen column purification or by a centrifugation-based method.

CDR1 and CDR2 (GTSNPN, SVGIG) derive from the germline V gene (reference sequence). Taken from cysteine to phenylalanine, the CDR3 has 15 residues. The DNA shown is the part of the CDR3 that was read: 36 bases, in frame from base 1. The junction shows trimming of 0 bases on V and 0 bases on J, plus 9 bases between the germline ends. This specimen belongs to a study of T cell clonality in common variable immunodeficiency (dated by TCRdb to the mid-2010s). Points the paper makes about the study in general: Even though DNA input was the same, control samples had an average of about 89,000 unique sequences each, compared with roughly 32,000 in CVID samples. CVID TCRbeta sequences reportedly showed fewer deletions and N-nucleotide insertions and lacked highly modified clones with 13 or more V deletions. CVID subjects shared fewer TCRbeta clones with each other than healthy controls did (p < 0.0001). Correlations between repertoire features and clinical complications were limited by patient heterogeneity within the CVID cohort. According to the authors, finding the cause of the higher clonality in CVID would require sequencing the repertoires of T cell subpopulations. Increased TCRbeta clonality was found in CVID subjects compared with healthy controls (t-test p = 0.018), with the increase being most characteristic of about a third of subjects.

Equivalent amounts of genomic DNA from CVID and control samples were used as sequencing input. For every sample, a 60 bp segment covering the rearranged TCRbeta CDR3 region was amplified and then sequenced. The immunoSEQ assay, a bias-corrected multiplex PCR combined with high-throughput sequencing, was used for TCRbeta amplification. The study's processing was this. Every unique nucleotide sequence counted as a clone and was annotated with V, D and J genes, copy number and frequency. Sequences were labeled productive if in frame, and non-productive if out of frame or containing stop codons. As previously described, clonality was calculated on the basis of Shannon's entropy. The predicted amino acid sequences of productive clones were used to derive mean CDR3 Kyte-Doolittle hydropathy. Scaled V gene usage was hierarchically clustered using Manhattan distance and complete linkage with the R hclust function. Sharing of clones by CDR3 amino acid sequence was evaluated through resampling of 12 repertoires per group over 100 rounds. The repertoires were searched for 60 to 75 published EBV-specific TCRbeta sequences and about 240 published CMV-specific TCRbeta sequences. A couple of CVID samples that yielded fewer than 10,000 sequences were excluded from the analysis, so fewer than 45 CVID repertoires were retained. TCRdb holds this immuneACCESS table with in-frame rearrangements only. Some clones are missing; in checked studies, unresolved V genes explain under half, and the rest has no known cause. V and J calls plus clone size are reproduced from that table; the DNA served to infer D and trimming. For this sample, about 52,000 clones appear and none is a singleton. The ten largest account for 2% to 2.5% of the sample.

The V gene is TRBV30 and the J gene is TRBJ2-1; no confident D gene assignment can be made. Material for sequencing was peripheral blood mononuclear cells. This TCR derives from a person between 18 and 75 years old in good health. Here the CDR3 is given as CAWSVPPSSYNEQFF. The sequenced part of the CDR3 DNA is TGTGCCTGGAGTGTACCCCCCAGCTCCTACAATGAG.